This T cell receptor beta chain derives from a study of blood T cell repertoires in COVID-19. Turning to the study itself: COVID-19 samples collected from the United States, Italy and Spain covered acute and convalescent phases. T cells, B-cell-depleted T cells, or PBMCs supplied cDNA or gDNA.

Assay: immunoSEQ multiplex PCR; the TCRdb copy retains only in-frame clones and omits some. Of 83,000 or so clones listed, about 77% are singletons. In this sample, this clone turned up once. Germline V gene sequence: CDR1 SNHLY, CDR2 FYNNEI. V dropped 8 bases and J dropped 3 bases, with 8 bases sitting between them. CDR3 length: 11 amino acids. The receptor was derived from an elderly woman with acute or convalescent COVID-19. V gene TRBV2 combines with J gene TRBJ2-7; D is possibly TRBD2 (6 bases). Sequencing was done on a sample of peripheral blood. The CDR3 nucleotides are TGTGCCAGCGGGGGGTACTACGAGCAGTACTTC. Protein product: CASGGYYEQYF.